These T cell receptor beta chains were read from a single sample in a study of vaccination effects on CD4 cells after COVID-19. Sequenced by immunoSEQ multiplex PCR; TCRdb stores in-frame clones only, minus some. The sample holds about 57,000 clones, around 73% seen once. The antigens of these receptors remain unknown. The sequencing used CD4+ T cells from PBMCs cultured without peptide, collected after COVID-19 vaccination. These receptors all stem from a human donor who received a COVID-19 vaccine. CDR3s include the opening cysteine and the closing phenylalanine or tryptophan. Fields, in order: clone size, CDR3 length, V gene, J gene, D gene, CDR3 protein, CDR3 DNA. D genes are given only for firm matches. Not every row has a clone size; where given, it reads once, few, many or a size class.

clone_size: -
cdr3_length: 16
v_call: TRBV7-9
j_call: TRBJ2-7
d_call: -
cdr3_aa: CASSLKGGGASYEQYF
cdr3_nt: TGTGCCAGCAGCTTGAAGGGGGGCGGGGCCTCCTACGAGCAGTACTTC

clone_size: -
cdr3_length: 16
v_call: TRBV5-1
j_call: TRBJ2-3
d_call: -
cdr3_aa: CASSLMYSTRTDTQYF
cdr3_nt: TGCGCCAGCAGCTTGATGTACAGCACACGCACAGATACGCAGTATTTT

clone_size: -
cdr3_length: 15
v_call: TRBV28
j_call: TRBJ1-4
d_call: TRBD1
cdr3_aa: CASSFSGQKNEKLFF
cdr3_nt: TGTGCCAGCAGTTTCTCGGGACAGAAAAATGAAAAACTGTTTTTT

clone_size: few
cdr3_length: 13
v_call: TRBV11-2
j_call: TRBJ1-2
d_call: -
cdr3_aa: CASSFGGGYGYTF
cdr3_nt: TGTGCCAGCAGCTTCGGGGGTGGCTATGGCTACACCTTC

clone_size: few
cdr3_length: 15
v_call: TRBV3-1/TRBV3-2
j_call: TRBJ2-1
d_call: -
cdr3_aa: CASSQGPGGRNEQFF
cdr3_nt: TGTGCCAGCAGCCAAGGGCCAGGGGGGAGGAATGAGCAGTTCTTC

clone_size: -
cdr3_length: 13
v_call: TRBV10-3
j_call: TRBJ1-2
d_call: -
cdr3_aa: CAILGQGNYGYTF
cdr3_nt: TGTGCCATCCTCGGGCAGGGGAACTATGGCTACACCTTC

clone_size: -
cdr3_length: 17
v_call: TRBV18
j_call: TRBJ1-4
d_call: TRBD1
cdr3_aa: CASSLEDRGFTNEKLFF
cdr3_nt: TGTGCCAGCTCATTGGAGGACAGGGGTTTCACTAATGAAAAACTGTTTTTT

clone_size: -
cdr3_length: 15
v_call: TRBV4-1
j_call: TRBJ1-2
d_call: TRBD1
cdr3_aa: CASRQTPTGGNGYTF
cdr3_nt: TGCGCCAGCAGGCAAACTCCGACAGGGGGAAATGGCTACACCTTC

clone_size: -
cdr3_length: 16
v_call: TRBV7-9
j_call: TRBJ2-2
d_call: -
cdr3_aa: CASSHLVAENTGELFF
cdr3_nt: TGTGCCAGCAGTCATTTGGTAGCGGAGAACACCGGGGAGCTGTTTTTT

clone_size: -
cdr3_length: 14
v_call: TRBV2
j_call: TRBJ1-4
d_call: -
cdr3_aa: CASARTPTNEKLFF
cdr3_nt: TGTGCCAGCGCCCGGACCCCAACTAATGAAAAACTGTTTTTT

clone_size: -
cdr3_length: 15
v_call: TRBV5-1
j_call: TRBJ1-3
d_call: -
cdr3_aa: CASSQRGDPGNTIYF
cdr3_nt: TGCGCCAGCAGCCAACGGGGAGACCCTGGAAACACCATATATTTT

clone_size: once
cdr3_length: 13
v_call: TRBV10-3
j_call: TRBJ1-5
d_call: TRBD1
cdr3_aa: CAISVGGQQPQHF
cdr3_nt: TGTGCCATCAGCGTAGGGGGCCAACAGCCCCAGCATTTT

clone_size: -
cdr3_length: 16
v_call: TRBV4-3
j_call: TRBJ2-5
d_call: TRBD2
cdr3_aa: CASSRGVVAGAETQYF
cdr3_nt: TGCGCCAGCAGCCGGGGGGTAGTAGCGGGGGCGGAGACCCAGTACTTC

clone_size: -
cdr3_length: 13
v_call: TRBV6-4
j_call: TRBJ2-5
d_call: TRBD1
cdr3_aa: CASSVAGGETQYF
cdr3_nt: TGTGCCAGCAGTGTGGCAGGGGGAGAGACCCAGTACTTC

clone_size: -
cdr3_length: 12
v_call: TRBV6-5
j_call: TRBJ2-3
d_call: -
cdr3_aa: CASRRDIDTQYF
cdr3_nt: TGTGCCAGCAGGCGGGATATTGATACGCAGTATTTT

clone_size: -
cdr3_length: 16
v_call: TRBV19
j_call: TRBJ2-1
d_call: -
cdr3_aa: CASSIGLVGLYNEQFF
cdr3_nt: TGTGCCAGTAGTATAGGGCTAGTCGGTCTCTACAATGAGCAGTTCTTC

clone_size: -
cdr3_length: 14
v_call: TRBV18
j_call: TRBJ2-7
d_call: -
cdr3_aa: CASSPRGLTYEQYF
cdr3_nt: TGTGCCAGCTCACCACGGGGGCTCACCTACGAGCAGTACTTC

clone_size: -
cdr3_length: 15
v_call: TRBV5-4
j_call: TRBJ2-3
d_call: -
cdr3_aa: CASSAGQPNTDTQYF
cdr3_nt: TGTGCCAGCAGCGCCGGACAGCCTAACACAGATACGCAGTATTTT

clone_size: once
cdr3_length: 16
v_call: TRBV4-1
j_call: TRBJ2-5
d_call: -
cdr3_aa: CASSQVNMGFQETQYF
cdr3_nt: TGCGCCAGCAGCCAAGTTAACATGGGGTTCCAAGAGACCCAGTACTTC

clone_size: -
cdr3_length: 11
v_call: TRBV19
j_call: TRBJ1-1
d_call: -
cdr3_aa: CATAQGPEAFF
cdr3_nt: TGTGCCACTGCCCAGGGACCCGAAGCTTTCTTT

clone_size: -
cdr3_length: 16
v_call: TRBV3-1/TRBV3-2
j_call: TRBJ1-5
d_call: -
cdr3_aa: CASSQGGGALNQPQHF
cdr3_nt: TGTGCCAGCAGCCAAGGAGGAGGGGCCCTCAATCAGCCCCAGCATTTT

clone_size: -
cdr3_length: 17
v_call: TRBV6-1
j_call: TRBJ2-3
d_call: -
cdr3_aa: CASSESPPGGGTDTQYF
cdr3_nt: TGTGCCAGCAGTGAATCCCCCCCAGGGGGGGGCACAGATACGCAGTATTTT

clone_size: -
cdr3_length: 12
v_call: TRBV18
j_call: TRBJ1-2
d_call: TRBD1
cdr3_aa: CASSRDRDGYTF
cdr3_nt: TGTGCCAGCTCACGGGACAGGGATGGCTACACCTTC

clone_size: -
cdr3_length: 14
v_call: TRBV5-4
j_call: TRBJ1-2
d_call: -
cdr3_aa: CASSLNQDNYGYTF
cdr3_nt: TGTGCCAGCAGCTTGAACCAGGATAACTATGGCTACACCTTC